This TCR beta chain was documented in a study of early stage breast cancer tumors. About the research overall: Most invasive tumors, about 75% of the 16, were ER+/PR+/HER2-. Regarding the study as a whole: Tumors had about 2.4-fold higher T cell density and higher clonality than adjacent normal breast tissue.

In the case of this clone: Its antigen is not known.

Clones were read by immunoSEQ multiplex PCR, and TCRdb kept only the in-frame ones, dropping some. The data hold 4,500 to 6,500 clones, with roughly three quarters observed a single time. CDR1 and CDR2 (germline): MNHNS, SASEGT. The CDR3 runs 13 residues. The junction had 4 bases not matched to a gene; V was cut back by 5 bases and J by 3 bases. This TCR came from a person between 55 and 69 years old with breast cancer. The chain joins TRBV6-1 to TRBJ2-7; the match to TRBD1 covers 7 bases. Sequencing was carried out using breast tumor tissue. The CDR3 DNA is TGTGCCAGCAGTTCCCGACAGGGCTACGAGCAGTACTTC. Its translation is CASSSRQGYEQYF.